This TCR beta chain was identified in a study of metastatic and nonmetastatic thyroid tumors (TCRdb year 2020). Regarding the study in general: The researchers compared repertoires between peripheral blood samples and tumor or nodule tissue samples from patients with malignant or benign thyroid disease.

CDR1 and CDR2 are read off the germline V gene as MNHEY and SVGAGI. The V and J ends are trimmed by 0 bases and 7 bases, leaving 20 bases between them. Including the terminal cysteine and phenylalanine, the CDR3 comprises 17 residues. Only CDR3 DNA remains: 51 bases, in frame from the first base. Overall results and qualifications from the work: In both blood and tumor samples, TCR beta diversity was reported to be significantly higher in malignant tumors than in benign nodules.

The library relied on PCR. The sequencing machine was an Illumina HiSeq 4000. The TCR beta-chain CDR3 region of each patient was profiled by high-throughput sequencing. In the original analysis: CDR3 differences across clinicopathological groups were used to build a classifier for discriminating distant-metastatic papillary thyroid cancer patients. Repertoire diversity was assessed with the Shannon index, and tumor-blood repertoire similarity with the Morisita-Horn index. TCRdb took the public reads, trimmed them with fastp at Q25, ran MiXCR for clone calling and kept in-frame beta chains. The V and J calls here are based on TCRdb, not the publication. This sample holds about 40,000 clones; about a sixth were observed only once. The ten largest clones capture 9% to 10% of the sample. On this clone: Its recognized antigen is unknown. The record has no base qualities; no much larger clone is one base away.

No treatment had been received by any patient before thyroid surgery. The study retrospectively analysed patient clinical samples collected from the early 2010s to the late 2010s using T-cell receptor beta sequencing. Sequenced input: tumor tissue. This sequence originates from a female donor with papillary thyroid cancer or a benign thyroid nodule (not recorded which). Some clones in this sample may be carry-over from other donors' samples. The chain joins TRBV6-5 to TRBJ2-3; the D region possibly corresponds to TRBD2 (6 bases align). The CDR3 here reads CASSYSGLIGPVNTQYF. The sequenced DNA is TGTGCCAGCAGTTACTCCGGACTAATCGGTCCCGTGAATACGCAGTATTTT.